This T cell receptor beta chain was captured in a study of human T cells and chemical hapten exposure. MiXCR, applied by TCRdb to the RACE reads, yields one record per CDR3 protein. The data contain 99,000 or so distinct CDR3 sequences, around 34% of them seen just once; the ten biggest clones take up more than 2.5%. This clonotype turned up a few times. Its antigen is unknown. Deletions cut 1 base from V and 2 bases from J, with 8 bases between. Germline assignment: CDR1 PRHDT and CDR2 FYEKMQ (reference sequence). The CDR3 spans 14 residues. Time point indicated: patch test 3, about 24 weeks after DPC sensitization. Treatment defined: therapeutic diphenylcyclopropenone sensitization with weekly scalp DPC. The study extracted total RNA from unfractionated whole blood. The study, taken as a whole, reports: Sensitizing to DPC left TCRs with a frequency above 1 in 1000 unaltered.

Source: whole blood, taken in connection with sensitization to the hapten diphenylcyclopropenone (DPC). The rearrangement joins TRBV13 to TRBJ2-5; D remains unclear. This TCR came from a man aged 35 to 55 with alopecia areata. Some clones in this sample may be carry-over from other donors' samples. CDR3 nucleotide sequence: TGTGCCAGCAGCTTAGTTGCGGAGCAAGAGACCCAGTACTTC. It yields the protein CASSLVAEQETQYF.